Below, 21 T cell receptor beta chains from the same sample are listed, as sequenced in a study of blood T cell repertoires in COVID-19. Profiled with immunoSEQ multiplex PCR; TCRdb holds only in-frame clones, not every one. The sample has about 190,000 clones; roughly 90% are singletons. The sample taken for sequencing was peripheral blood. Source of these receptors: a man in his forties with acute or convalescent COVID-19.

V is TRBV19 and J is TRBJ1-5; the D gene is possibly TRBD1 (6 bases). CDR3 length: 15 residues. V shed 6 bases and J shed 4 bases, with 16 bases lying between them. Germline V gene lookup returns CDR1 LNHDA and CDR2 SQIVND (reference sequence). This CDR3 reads CASSQRGGTNQPQHF. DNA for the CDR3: TGTGCCAGTAGCCAAAGGGGTGGGACAAATCAGCCCCAGCATTTT.

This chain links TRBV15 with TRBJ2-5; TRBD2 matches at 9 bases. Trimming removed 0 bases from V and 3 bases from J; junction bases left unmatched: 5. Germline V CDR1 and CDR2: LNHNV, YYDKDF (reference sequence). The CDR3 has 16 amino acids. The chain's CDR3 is CATSRDLGGGEETQYF. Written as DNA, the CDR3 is TGTGCCACCAGCAGAGATTTGGGCGGGGGGGAAGAGACCCAGTACTTC.

CDR3 in DNA: TGCGCCAGCAGCTTGGCAGGGGGCGAAGGAAACACCATATATTTT. Translation gives CASSLAGGEGNTIYF. The gene calls are TRBV5-1 and TRBJ1-3; 8 nucleotides line up with TRBD1. The length of the CDR3 is 15 residues. V lost 0 bases to trimming and J lost 4 bases; unmatched junction nucleotides: 3. CDR1 SGHRS and CDR2 YFSETQ come from the germline V gene. Full variable domain (missing parts from reference TRBV5-1 and TRBJ1-3): KAGVTQTPRYLIKTRGQQVTLSCSPISGHRSVSWYQQTPGQGLQFLFEYFSETQRNKGNFPGRFSGRQFSNSRSEMNVSTLELGDSALYLCASSLAGGEGNTIYFGEGSWLTVV.

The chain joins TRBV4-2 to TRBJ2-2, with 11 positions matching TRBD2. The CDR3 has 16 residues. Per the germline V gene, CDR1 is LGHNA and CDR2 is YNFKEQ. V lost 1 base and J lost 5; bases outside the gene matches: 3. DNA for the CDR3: TGTGCCAGCAGCCAAGCCCTAGCGGGGGGTACCGGGGAGCTGTTTTTT. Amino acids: CASSQALAGGTGELFF.

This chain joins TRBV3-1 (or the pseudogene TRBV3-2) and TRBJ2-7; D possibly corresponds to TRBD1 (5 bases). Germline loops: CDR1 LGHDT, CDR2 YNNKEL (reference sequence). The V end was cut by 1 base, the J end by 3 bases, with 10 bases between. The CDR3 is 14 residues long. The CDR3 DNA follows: TGTGCCAGCAGCCAAGGACGACAGAACTACGAGCAGTACTTC. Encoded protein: CASSQGRQNYEQYF.

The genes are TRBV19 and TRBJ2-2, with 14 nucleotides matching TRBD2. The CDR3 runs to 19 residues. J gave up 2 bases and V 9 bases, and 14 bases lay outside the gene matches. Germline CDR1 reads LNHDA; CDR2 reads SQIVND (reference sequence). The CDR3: CASTNGLAGGRGNTGELFF. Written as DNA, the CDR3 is TGTGCCAGCACAAACGGACTAGCGGGGGGACGTGGCAACACCGGGGAGCTGTTTTTT.

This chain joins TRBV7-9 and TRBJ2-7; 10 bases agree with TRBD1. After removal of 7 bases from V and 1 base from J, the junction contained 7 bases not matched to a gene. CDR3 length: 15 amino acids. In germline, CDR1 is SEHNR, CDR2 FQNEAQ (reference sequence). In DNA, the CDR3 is TGTGCCAGCACCCCCGCGGGACAGGGGTCCTACGAGCAGTACTTC. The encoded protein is CASTPAGQGSYEQYF.

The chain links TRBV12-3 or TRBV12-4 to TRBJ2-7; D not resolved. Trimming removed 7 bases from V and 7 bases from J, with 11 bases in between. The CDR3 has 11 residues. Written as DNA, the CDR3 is TGTGCCAGCACCGTCTCCGGGGAGCAGTACTTC. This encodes CASTVSGEQYF.

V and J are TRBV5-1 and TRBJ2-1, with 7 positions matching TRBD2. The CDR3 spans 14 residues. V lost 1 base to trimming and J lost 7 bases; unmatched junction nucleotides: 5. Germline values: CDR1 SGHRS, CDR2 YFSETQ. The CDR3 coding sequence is TGCGCCAGCAGCTTGAATGCAGCGGGGAATGAGCAGTTCTTC. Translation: CASSLNAAGNEQFF.

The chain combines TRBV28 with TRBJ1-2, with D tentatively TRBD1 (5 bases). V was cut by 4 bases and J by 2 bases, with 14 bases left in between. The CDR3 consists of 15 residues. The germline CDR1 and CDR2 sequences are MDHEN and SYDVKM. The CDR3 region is CASSSGRGRNYGYTF. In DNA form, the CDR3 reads TGTGCCAGCAGTTCAGGGAGGGGCAGGAACTATGGCTACACCTTC.

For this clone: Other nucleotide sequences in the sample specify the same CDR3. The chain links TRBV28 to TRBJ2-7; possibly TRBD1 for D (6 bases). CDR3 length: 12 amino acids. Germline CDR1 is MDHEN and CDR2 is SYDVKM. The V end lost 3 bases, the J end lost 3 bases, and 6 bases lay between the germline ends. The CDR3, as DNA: TGTGCCAGCAGTTTGACAGGCTACGAGCAGTACTTC. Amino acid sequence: CASSLTGYEQYF.

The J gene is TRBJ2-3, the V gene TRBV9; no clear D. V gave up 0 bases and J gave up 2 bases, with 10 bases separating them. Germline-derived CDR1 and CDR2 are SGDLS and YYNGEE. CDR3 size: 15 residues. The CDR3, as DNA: TGTGCCAGCAGCGTAGTTGGCGGCCTCACAGATACGCAGTATTTT. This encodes CASSVVGGLTDTQYF.

The CDR3 sequence: CASRGEFYGYTF. The CDR3 DNA reads TGTGCCAGCAGGGGCGAATTCTATGGCTACACCTTC. The chain combines TRBV6-5 with TRBJ1-2; D uncertain. V lost 6 bases to trimming and J lost 4 bases, with 9 bases between them. The germline V gene has CDR1 MNHEY and CDR2 SVGAGI. The CDR3 has 12 amino acids.

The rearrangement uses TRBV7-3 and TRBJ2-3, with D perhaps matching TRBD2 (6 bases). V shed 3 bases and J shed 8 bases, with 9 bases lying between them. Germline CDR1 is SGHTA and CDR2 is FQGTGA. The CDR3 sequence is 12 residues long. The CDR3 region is CASSFRAGTQYF. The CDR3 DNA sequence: TGTGCCAGCAGCTTCCGAGCGGGTACGCAGTATTTT.

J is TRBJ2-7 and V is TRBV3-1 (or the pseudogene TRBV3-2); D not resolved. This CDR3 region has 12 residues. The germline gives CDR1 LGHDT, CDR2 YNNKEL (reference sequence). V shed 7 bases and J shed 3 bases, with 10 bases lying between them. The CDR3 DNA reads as TGTGCCAGCATCCCTAAAAGCTACGAGCAGTACTTC. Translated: CASIPKSYEQYF.

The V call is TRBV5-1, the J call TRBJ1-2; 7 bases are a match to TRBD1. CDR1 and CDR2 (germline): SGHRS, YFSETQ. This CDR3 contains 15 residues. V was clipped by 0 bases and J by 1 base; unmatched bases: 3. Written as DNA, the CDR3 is TGCGCCAGCAGCTTGGTCACAGGGGATAACTATGGCTACACCTTC. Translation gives CASSLVTGDNYGYTF.

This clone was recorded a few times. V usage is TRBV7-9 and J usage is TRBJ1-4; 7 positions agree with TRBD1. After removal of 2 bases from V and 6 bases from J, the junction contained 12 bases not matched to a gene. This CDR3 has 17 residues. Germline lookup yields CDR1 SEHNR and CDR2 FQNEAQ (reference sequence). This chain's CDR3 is CASSLPRGGRAHEKLFF. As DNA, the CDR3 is TGTGCCAGCAGCTTACCGCGAGGGGGCAGGGCCCATGAAAAACTGTTTTTT.

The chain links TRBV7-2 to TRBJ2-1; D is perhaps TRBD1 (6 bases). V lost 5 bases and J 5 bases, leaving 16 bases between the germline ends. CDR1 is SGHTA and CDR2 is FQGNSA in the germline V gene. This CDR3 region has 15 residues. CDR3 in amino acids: CASSERGTPNNEQFF. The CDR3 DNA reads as TGTGCCAGCAGCGAAAGGGGGACACCTAACAATGAGCAGTTCTTC.

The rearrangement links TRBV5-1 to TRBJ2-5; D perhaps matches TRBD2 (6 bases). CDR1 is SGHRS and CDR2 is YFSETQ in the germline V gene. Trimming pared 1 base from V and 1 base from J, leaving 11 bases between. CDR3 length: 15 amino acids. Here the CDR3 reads CASSLSGTVQETQYF. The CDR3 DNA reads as TGCGCCAGCAGCTTGTCAGGGACTGTCCAAGAGACCCAGTACTTC.

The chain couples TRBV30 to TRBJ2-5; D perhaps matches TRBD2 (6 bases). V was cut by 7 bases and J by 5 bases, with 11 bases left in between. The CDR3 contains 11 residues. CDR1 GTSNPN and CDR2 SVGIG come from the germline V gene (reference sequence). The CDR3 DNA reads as TGTGCCTCACAAGGGAGGGAGACCCAGTACTTC. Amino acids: CASQGRETQYF.

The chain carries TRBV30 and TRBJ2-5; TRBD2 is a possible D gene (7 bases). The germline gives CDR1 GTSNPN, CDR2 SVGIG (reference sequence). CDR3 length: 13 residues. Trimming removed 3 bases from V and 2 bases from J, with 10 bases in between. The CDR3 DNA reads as TGTGCCTGGAGGGGGGGGCTACAAGAGACCCAGTACTTC. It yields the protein CAWRGGLQETQYF. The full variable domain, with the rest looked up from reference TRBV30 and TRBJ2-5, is SQTIHQWPATLVQPVGSPLSLECTVEGTSNPNLYWYRQAAGRGLQLLFYSVGIGQISSEVPQNLSASRPQDRQFILSSKKLLLSDSGFYLCAWRGGLQETQYFGPGTRLLVL.